One and the same sample provided the 2 T cell receptor beta chains below, sequenced in a study of human T cells and chemical hapten exposure. As to time point: pre-sensitization, week 0. Treatment given: therapeutic diphenylcyclopropenone sensitization with weekly scalp DPC. TCRdb itself ran the RACE reads through MiXCR, one entry per CDR3 protein. The table records about 260,000 distinct CDR3 sequences, about 9.4% of them present only once. Sequenced here: whole blood, sampled in connection with sensitization to the hapten diphenylcyclopropenone (DPC). The receptors here all came from a woman between 35 and 50 years old with alopecia areata. Some clones in this sample may be carry-over from other donors' samples.

The rearrangement joins TRBV27 to TRBJ2-7; no definite D call. CDR3 length equals 14 residues. The V and J ends lost 3 bases and 0 bases respectively, with 9 bases between them. CDR1 and CDR2 (germline): MNHEY, SMNVEV (reference sequence). This CDR3 is CASSFVASSYEQYF. CDR3 in DNA: TGTGCCAGCAGTTTTGTAGCTTCCTCCTACGAGCAGTACTTC.

The DNA for the CDR3 is TGTGCCAGCAGCCAAGGACACCAAGAGACCCAGTACTTC. Translated, it gives CASSQGHQETQYF. The chain has TRBV3-1 and TRBJ2-5; no reliable D call. Germline V gene data show CDR1 as LGHDT and CDR2 as YNNKEL (reference sequence). Trimming removed 1 base at V and 0 bases at J, with 3 bases between. The CDR3 has 13 amino acids.